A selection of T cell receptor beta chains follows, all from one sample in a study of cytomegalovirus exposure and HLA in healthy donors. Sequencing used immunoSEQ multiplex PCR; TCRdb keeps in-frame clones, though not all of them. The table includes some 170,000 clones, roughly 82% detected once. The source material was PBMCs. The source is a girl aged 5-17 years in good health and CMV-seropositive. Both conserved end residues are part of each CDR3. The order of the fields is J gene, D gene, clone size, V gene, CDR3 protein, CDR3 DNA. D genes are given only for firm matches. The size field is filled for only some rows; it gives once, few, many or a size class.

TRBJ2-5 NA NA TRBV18 CASSPPGTKETQYF TGTGCCAGCTCACCCCCCGGGACAAAGGAGACCCAGTACTTC
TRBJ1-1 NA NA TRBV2 CASSDPPGETEAFF TGTGCCAGCAGTGACCCCCCGGGTGAGACTGAAGCTTTCTTT
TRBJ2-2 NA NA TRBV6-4 CASSAEGVGTGELFF TGTGCCAGCAGTGCAGAGGGAGTGGGTACCGGGGAGCTGTTTTTT
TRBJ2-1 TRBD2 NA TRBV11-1 CASSSQRGVYNEQFF TGTGCCAGCAGCTCACAGCGGGGGGTTTACAATGAGCAGTTCTTC
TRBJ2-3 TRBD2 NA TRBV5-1 CASSLEVAGSTDTQYF TGCGCCAGCAGCTTGGAGGTAGCGGGGAGCACAGATACGCAGTATTTT
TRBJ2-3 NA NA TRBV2 CASTERGKRTDTQYF TGTGCCAGCACCGAAAGGGGAAAGCGCACAGATACGCAGTATTTT
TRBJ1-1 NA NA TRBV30 CAWSRNSEAFF TGTGCCTGGAGTAGGAACAGTGAAGCTTTCTTT
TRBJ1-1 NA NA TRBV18 CASSQQANTEAFF TGTGCCAGCTCGCAACAGGCGAACACTGAAGCTTTCTTT
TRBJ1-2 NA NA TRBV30 CAWSPETGLNYGYTF TGTGCCTGGAGCCCGGAGACAGGCCTTAACTATGGCTACACCTTC
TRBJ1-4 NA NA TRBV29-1 CSVQKISTNEKLFF TGCAGCGTCCAAAAAATTTCAACTAATGAAAAACTGTTTTTT
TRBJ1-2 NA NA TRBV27 CASSQQGNGYTF TGTGCCAGCAGTCAGCAGGGGAATGGCTACACCTTC
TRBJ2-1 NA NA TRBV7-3 CASSLTSEYNEQFF TGTGCCAGCAGCTTAACTAGCGAGTACAATGAGCAGTTCTTC
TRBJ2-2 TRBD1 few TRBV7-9 CASTGTGGRINTGELFF TGTGCCAGCACCGGGACAGGGGGACGTATCAACACCGGGGAGCTGTTTTTT
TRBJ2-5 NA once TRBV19 CASSGRGTETQYF TGTGCCAGTAGTGGCAGGGGAACGGAGACCCAGTACTTC
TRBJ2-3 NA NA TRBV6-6 CASSTGTTGADTQYF TGTGCCAGCAGTACCGGGACCACGGGGGCAGATACGCAGTATTTT
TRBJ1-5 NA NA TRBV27 CASSSGQINQPQHF TGTGCCAGCAGTTCAGGGCAGATCAATCAGCCCCAGCATTTT
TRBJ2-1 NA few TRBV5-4 CASSLGQEYVYNEQFF TGTGCCAGCAGCTTGGGACAGGAGTATGTCTACAATGAGCAGTTCTTC
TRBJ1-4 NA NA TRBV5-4 CASSNTGVNEKLFF TGTGCCAGCAGCAACACGGGGGTTAATGAAAAACTGTTTTTT